This TCR beta chain was captured by sequencing in a study of CD8 T cells in Susac syndrome. RNA was extracted with the RNeasy kit, and a quantity of roughly 0.5 to 1 ug was reverse transcribed using random hexamers. One entry per CDR3 protein, called by TCRdb with MiXCR from the immunoSEQ multiplex PCR reads. This sample carries about 180,000 distinct CDR3 sequences, approximately 96% of them seen once, and the ten largest clones take approximately 0.088%. V lost 6 bases to trimming and J lost 8 bases, with 19 bases between them. The CDR3 loop spans 14 amino acids. Germline CDR1 is MNHEY and CDR2 is SMNVEV (reference sequence). Study conclusions and caveats: A relatively small number of individuals underwent TCR sequencing and HLA analysis.

This clonotype came up once. Its antigen is not known. The chain is built from TRBV27 and TRBJ1-2; a possible D gene is TRBD1 (5 bases). This receptor was obtained from a human donor with multiple sclerosis. Sequenced material: CD4+ T cells from PBMCs. CDR3 region: CASSGTDYGGGYTF. The CDR3 DNA follows: TGTGCCAGCAGCGGGACCGACTATGGAGGAGGCTACACCTTC.